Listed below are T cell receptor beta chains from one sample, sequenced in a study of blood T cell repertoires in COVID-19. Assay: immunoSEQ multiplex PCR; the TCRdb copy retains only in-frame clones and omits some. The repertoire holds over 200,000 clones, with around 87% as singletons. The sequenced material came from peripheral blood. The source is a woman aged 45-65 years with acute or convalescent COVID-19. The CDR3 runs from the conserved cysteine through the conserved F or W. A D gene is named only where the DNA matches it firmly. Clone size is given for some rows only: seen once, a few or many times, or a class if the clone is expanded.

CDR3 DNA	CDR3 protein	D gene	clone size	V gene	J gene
TGCAGCGTTGAAAGCCAGGGGAACACTGAAGCTTTCTTT	CSVESQGNTEAFF	NA	NA	TRBV29-1	TRBJ1-1
TGTGCCAGCAGTCCTCTGGGACAGTCATATTCACCCCTCCACTTT	CASSPLGQSYSPLHF	TRBD1	NA	TRBV25-1	TRBJ1-6
TGTGCCAGCGAGAGCGGCCGTGTGGACGAGCAGTACTTC	CASESGRVDEQYF	NA	NA	TRBV7-9	TRBJ2-7
TGTGCCAGCAGCCCCCGATACGGAGCTACTTACGAGCAGTACTTC	CASSPRYGATYEQYF	NA	NA	TRBV7-9	TRBJ2-7
TGTGCTAGTGGGCAGGGGATCGGGAACACCATATATTTT	CASGQGIGNTIYF	NA	NA	TRBV12-5	TRBJ1-3
TGTGCCAGTAGTATCAGTAGGGGCACTGAAGCTTTCTTT	CASSISRGTEAFF	NA	NA	TRBV19	TRBJ1-1
TGTGCCAGCAGAGCCCTCCGGGACAGGGTCAATGAGCAGTTCTTC	CASRALRDRVNEQFF	TRBD1	NA	TRBV2	TRBJ2-1
TGTGCCAGCAGCTTACTAGGCGGTGGCGACGAGCAGTACTTC	CASSLLGGGDEQYF	NA	once	TRBV7-3	TRBJ2-7
TGTGCCATCAGTGAGTCTGTAGCGGGAGGGTCGGATACGCAGTATTTT	CAISESVAGGSDTQYF	TRBD2	NA	TRBV10-3	TRBJ2-3
TGCGCCAGCAGCTTGGCCACTAGCTCCCCTTGGGGCTATGGCTACACCTTC	CASSLATSSPWGYGYTF	NA	NA	TRBV5-1	TRBJ1-2
TGTGCCAGCAGCTTCCGACTAGCGGGAGGAGAGACCCAGTACTTC	CASSFRLAGGETQYF	TRBD2	NA	TRBV7-2	TRBJ2-5
TGCGCCAGCAGTCAATCCCCAAAAGGACTAGCGGGATACGGCTCCTACGAGCAGTACTTC	CASSQSPKGLAGYGSYEQYF	TRBD2	NA	TRBV23-1	TRBJ2-7
TGTGCCAGCAGCTCCAGACTAGCGGGCCACAATGAGCAGTTCTTC	CASSSRLAGHNEQFF	TRBD2	NA	TRBV11-3	TRBJ2-1
TGTGCCAGTAGTAAGACTAGCTTCATCGAGACCCAGTACTTC	CASSKTSFIETQYF	TRBD2	NA	TRBV19	TRBJ2-5
TGTGCCAGCAGCCTCGGACTAGCGGGAGGGCAAGAGACCCAGTACTTC	CASSLGLAGGQETQYF	TRBD2	NA	TRBV7-2	TRBJ2-5
TGTGCCACCAGCAGGGACTACAGGGAAGCTTTCTTT	CATSRDYREAFF	NA	NA	TRBV15	TRBJ1-1
TGCGCCAGCAGCCAAGGGGGACAGGGCTCAGATACGCAGTATTTT	CASSQGGQGSDTQYF	TRBD1	NA	TRBV4-3	TRBJ2-3